The 32 T cell receptor beta chains given below trace back to one sample, sequenced in a study of T-cell reconstitution after alpha-beta-depleted transplantation in children. Library preparation (for TCRbeta) was performed with unique molecular identifiers. TCRdb re-called the PCR reads with MiXCR, one entry per CDR3 protein. Among under 750,000 distinct CDR3 sequences listed, roughly 23% were seen once. The material sequenced was PBMCs, mostly from graft donor cells, taken 360 days after TCRalphabeta/CD19-depleted stem cell transplant. The origin of the receptors is a boy younger than two who had a stem cell transplant for acute myeloid leukemia, so the T cells may come from the graft donor.

This sequence joins TRBV7-2 and TRBJ2-1; D is perhaps TRBD1 or TRBD2 (5 bases each). The CDR3 totals 16 residues. Trimming cost V 7 bases and J 0 bases, with 16 bases left between them. CDR1 is SGHTA, CDR2 FQGNSA, per germline. The CDR3 coding sequence is TGTGCCAGCAACACTTGGGGGTACAGCTCCTACAATGAGCAGTTCTTC. Amino acids: CASNTWGYSSYNEQFF.

The chain uses TRBV7-2 and TRBJ2-7, with D possibly TRBD1 on 5 matching bases. The CDR3 length is 15 residues. Deletions cut 4 bases from V and 6 bases from J, with 19 bases between. CDR1 is SGHTA and CDR2 is FQGNSA in the germline V gene. The CDR3 bases are TGTGCCAGCAGCTCAATGACTGGCGTGGGGCGCGAGCAGTACTTC. As protein: CASSSMTGVGREQYF.

This clonotype was counted many times. The rearrangement links TRBV18 to TRBJ2-3, with TRBD1 as a possible D gene (5 bases). The germline V and J ends were trimmed by 2 bases and 4 bases, with 7 bases remaining between them. This CDR3 is built from 13 residues. Germline V CDR1 and CDR2: KGHSH, LQKENI. The CDR3 DNA reads TGTGCCAGCTCACCAAGGGGCGCAGATACGCAGTATTTT. Translated, it gives CASSPRGADTQYF.

The V gene is TRBV4-3, the J gene TRBJ2-5; D unresolved. CDR3 length equals 15 residues. V was trimmed by 0 bases and J by 4 bases, leaving 12 bases between them. The germline CDR1 and CDR2 sequences are LGHNA and YSLEER. The CDR3 spells CASSQEPSVIETQYF. CDR3 bases: TGCGCCAGCAGCCAAGAGCCCTCAGTCATAGAGACCCAGTACTTC.

There are many counts of this clonotype. The chain carries TRBV12-3 or TRBV12-4 and TRBJ2-4, with a weak D call TRBD1 (6 bases). Between the trimmed V and J ends, which lost 6 bases and 3 bases, there was a span of 9 bases. The CDR3 contains 13 residues. This chain's CDR3 is CASSRDIKNIQYF. Written as DNA, the CDR3 is TGTGCCAGCAGCAGGGACATCAAAAACATTCAGTACTTC.

This clonotype was seen a handful of times. The gene calls are TRBV28 and TRBJ2-7, with TRBD2 identical over 11 bases. V dropped 6 bases and J dropped 2; count of bases not matched to a gene: 12. Germline assignment: CDR1 MDHEN and CDR2 SYDVKM. This CDR3 is built from 17 residues. DNA for the CDR3: TGTGCCAGCAGCTCTGACAGACCTAGCGGGGGGACCTACGAGCAGTACGTC. It yields the protein CASSSDRPSGGTYEQYV.

The chain joins TRBV20-1 to TRBJ2-3, with D perhaps matching TRBD2 (7 bases). The CDR3 contains 14 residues. Trimming stripped 5 bases from V and 0 bases from J, with 12 bases between. Looked up from germline, CDR1 is DFQATT and CDR2 is SNEGSKA (reference sequence). The CDR3 sequence: CSAQRGGSTDTQYF. In nucleotides, the CDR3 is TGCAGTGCTCAAAGGGGGGGAAGCACAGATACGCAGTATTTT.

This clonotype has ten or more counts. V gene TRBV29-1 combines with J gene TRBJ2-2; D might be TRBD1 (6 bases). CDR3 size: 14 residues. Per the germline V gene, CDR1 is SQVTM and CDR2 is ANQGSEA. V lost 2 bases, J lost 1 base, and 8 bases lay in between. For the CDR3, the DNA is TGCAGCGTTGAAAAACAGGGGAACACCGGGGAGCTGTTTTTT. Protein product: CSVEKQGNTGELFF.

This chain links TRBV20-1 with TRBJ1-2; D may be TRBD1 (6 bases). Between the trimmed V and J ends, which lost 6 bases and 0 bases, there was a span of 14 bases. Per germline, CDR1 DFQATT and CDR2 SNEGSKA (reference sequence). The CDR3 has 14 residues. The DNA for the CDR3 is TGCAGTGCGAACAGGGTCCCTTCTAACTATGGCTACACCTTC. Amino acid sequence: CSANRVPSNYGYTF.

V usage is TRBV5-6 and J usage is TRBJ1-1; weak D call: TRBD1 (5 bases). V was clipped by 2 bases and J by 13 bases, with 15 bases between them. CDR3 length: 12 amino acids. Germline values: CDR1 SGHDT, CDR2 YYEEEE. The CDR3 bases are TGTGCCAGCAGCTTTCCAGGGAGGCCGGATTTCTTT. Encoded protein: CASSFPGRPDFF.

This clonotype was seen a few times. J is TRBJ1-2 and V is TRBV15, with D uncertain. V was cut by 1 base and J by 1 base, with 7 bases left in between. CDR1 is LNHNV and CDR2 is YYDKDF in the germline V gene (reference sequence). CDR3 size: 14 residues. DNA of the CDR3: TGTGCCACCAGCAGAGGTGGCGTTAACTATGGCTACACCTTC. Translation: CATSRGGVNYGYTF.

This clonotype was recorded at least ten times. The chain uses TRBV5-5 and TRBJ2-3; 7 bases are a match to TRBD1. CDR3 length equals 18 residues. V dropped 2 bases and J dropped 0; count of bases not matched to a gene: 12. Germline CDR1 and CDR2: SGHKS and YYEKEE (reference sequence). The CDR3 DNA sequence: TGTGCCAGCAGCTTCGCCGGGACAGCGGTTCCTAGCACAGATACGCAGTATTTT. Protein product: CASSFAGTAVPSTDTQYF.

The table lists this clonotype with many counts. This chain joins TRBV9 and TRBJ2-5; 12 nucleotides agree with TRBD2. After removal of 1 base from V and 4 bases from J, the junction contained 5 bases not matched to a gene. This CDR3 has 16 residues. Germline V gene data show CDR1 as SGDLS and CDR2 as YYNGEE. CDR3 DNA sequence: TGTGCCAGCAGCGTAAGGGCTAGCGGGGGGGCAGAGACCCAGTACTTC. Translating it yields CASSVRASGGAETQYF.

The V call is TRBV6-5, the J call TRBJ2-2; 7 positions match TRBD1. The CDR3 spans 15 residues. Looked up from germline, CDR1 is MNHEY and CDR2 is SVGAGI. V gave up 2 bases and J gave up 6 bases; unmatched junction bases: 6. The CDR3 reads CASSYEGARPGELFF. CDR3 coding DNA: TGTGCCAGCAGTTACGAGGGGGCTCGTCCCGGGGAGCTGTTTTTT.

This clonotype was counted a few times. The chain is built from TRBV20-1 and TRBJ2-3; D might be TRBD2 (6 bases). CDR1 is DFQATT, CDR2 SNEGSKA, per germline (reference sequence). The CDR3 spans 15 residues. The V end lost 0 bases, the J end lost 1 base, and 11 bases lay between the germline ends. The CDR3 nucleotides read TGCAGTGCTAGAGATCCAGGCGGGGGCACAGATACGCAGTATTTT. Protein product: CSARDPGGGTDTQYF.

The V gene is TRBV12-3 or TRBV12-4, the J gene TRBJ2-2, with D tentatively TRBD1 or TRBD2 (6 bases each). The CDR3 has 15 amino acids. V was trimmed by 6 bases and J by 5 bases, leaving 16 bases between them. This CDR3 is CASSQTGRITGELFF. CDR3 sequence (DNA): TGTGCCAGCAGCCAAACAGGGAGGATTACCGGGGAGCTGTTTTTT.

This clonotype occurred a few times. The chain is built from TRBV12-3 or TRBV12-4 and TRBJ2-3; possibly TRBD1 or TRBD2 for D (5 bases each). V shed 8 bases and J shed 2 bases, with 17 bases lying between them. This CDR3 comprises 15 residues. CDR3 region: CASCSGGSPTDTQYF. The CDR3 DNA sequence: TGTGCCAGCTGTAGTGGGGGTTCCCCCACAGATACGCAGTATTTT.

CDR3 sequence (DNA): TGTGCCAGCAGCCAAGATCCGGGGGATTGGGAGCAGTACTTC. Its protein is CASSQDPGDWEQYF. This chain connects TRBV14 to TRBJ2-7; D is perhaps TRBD2 (6 bases). The V end was cut by 0 bases, the J end by 7 bases, with 13 bases between. Germline CDR1 and CDR2: SGHDN and FVKESK. The length of the CDR3 is 14 residues.

The V and J genes are TRBV21-1 and TRBJ2-1; the DNA was not compared with TRBD2, the D call given in the table. TRBV21-1 is annotated as a pseudogene. CDR3 size: 16 residues. The CDR3 region is CASSKVQGLSYNEQFF. CDR3 nucleotide sequence: TGTGCCAGCAGCAAAGTGCAGGGCCTCTCCTACAATGAGCAGTTCTTC.

This clonotype was found a few times. The V gene is TRBV12-3 or TRBV12-4, the J gene TRBJ2-1; TRBD1 matches 7 bases. V lost 8 bases and J lost 9; bases outside the gene matches: 4. The CDR3 totals 11 residues. The CDR3 sequence: CASGQAGEQFF. CDR3 DNA sequence: TGTGCCAGCGGACAGGCCGGTGAGCAGTTCTTC.

The rearrangement links TRBV12-3 or TRBV12-4 to TRBJ1-5, with D uncertain. The CDR3 loop spans 16 amino acids. V was trimmed by 2 bases and J by 0 bases, leaving 11 bases between them. The CDR3 DNA reads TGTGCCAGCAGTTTACAAGGGATTTATAGCAATCAGCCCCAGCATTTT. Encoded protein: CASSLQGIYSNQPQHF.

In this sample, this clonotype turned up a few times. V gene TRBV20-1 combines with J gene TRBJ2-5, with TRBD2 identical over 13 bases. Germline V gives CDR1 DFQATT, CDR2 SNEGSKA (reference sequence). The J segment lost 1 base and the V segment lost 5 bases, leaving 7 bases of the junction unmatched. The CDR3 has 16 residues. Here the CDR3 reads CSARRLAGGTQETQYF. CDR3 sequence (DNA): TGCAGTGCTCGCCGACTAGCGGGGGGCACCCAAGAGACCCAGTACTTC.

This clonotype was observed many times. V gene TRBV28 combines with J gene TRBJ2-5, with a tentative D call TRBD2 (6 bases). With 4 bases removed from V and 5 bases from J, the gap between germline ends came to 14 bases. This CDR3 has 14 amino acids. Germline V gives CDR1 MDHEN, CDR2 SYDVKM. CDR3: CASSSPGEWETQYF. DNA for the CDR3: TGTGCCAGCAGTTCCCCGGGGGAGTGGGAGACCCAGTACTTC.

V is TRBV11-3 and J is TRBJ2-2, with 8 bases aligning to TRBD2. CDR1 and CDR2 from the germline V gene are SGHNT and YENEEA. V lost 4 bases to trimming and J lost 6 bases; unmatched junction nucleotides: 7. This CDR3 spans 15 amino acids. CDR3 in DNA: TGTGCCAGCAGCTCTCTGCGTAGCGGGGCCGGGGAGCTGTTTTTT. This codes for CASSSLRSGAGELFF.

This clonotype was observed a few times. The chain combines TRBV27 with TRBJ2-7, with 8 bases matching TRBD2. The junction had 9 bases not matched to a gene; V was cut back by 5 bases and J by 12 bases. Germline values: CDR1 MNHEY, CDR2 SMNVEV (reference sequence). The CDR3 length is 12 residues. The CDR3 sequence is CASSRTSRYLYF. CDR3 coding DNA: TGTGCCAGCAGTCGGACTAGCAGGTATCTGTACTTC.

The chain employs TRBV7-2 and TRBJ2-3, with D perhaps matching TRBD2 (6 bases). Trimming left V 2 bases short and J 0 bases short, with 15 bases between. Germline V lookup: CDR1 SGHTA, CDR2 FQGNSA. The CDR3 length is 17 residues. The CDR3 DNA is TGTGCCAGCAGCTTACTCGTCGGGGGTGCTAGCACAGATACGCAGTATTTT. Translated, it gives CASSLLVGGASTDTQYF.

There are many counts of this clonotype. The CDR3 coding sequence is TGTGCCAGCAGCAAAGCGGGGGGCCAGGCAACTAATGAAAAACTGTTTTTT. Its translation is CASSKAGGQATNEKLFF. The V gene is TRBV21-1, the J gene TRBJ1-4; the table's D call of TRBD1 was not tested on the DNA. TRBV21-1 is classified as a pseudogene. The CDR3 is 17 residues long.

This clonotype appeared many times. V usage is TRBV29-1 and J usage is TRBJ1-1; unclear D gene. Germline V gene data show CDR1 as SQVTM and CDR2 as ANQGSEA. Trimming cost V 6 bases and J 5 bases, with 22 bases left between them. The CDR3 spans 15 residues. The CDR3 loop is CSVPTRGSGVTEAFF. The CDR3 nucleotides read TGCAGCGTCCCAACTCGGGGATCGGGAGTAACTGAAGCTTTCTTT.

This chain links TRBV28 with TRBJ2-3; D is perhaps TRBD1 or TRBD2 (5 bases each). Trimming shortened V by 8 bases and J by 2 bases, and 17 bases separated the two germline ends. This CDR3 contains 15 residues. Per the germline V gene, CDR1 is MDHEN and CDR2 is SYDVKM. The DNA for the CDR3 is TGTGCCAGCGGACCGGGACGTAAGAACACAGATACGCAGTATTTT. Protein product: CASGPGRKNTDTQYF.

The rearrangement joins TRBV14 to TRBJ2-1; D remains ambiguous. The germline CDR1 and CDR2 sequences are SGHDN and FVKESK. Trimming pared 0 bases from V and 0 bases from J, leaving 12 bases between. This CDR3 is built from 17 residues. CDR3 in DNA: TGTGCCAGCAGCCAAGAAGGTTGGCAGAGCTCCTACAATGAGCAGTTCTTC. Protein: CASSQEGWQSSYNEQFF.

This clonotype was recorded many times. The chain recombines TRBV12-3 or TRBV12-4 with TRBJ2-5, with D possibly being TRBD1 or TRBD2 (5 bases each). This CDR3 region has 14 residues. The ends were cut back, 5 bases at V and 6 bases at J, with 16 bases in the middle. DNA for the CDR3: TGTGCCAGCAGTGGTCTCGAGGGGCAACAGACCCAGTACTTC. It encodes CASSGLEGQQTQYF.

At least ten counts were recorded for this clonotype. V is TRBV12-3 or TRBV12-4 and J is TRBJ2-5; D not certain. CDR3 length: 13 amino acids. Trimming shortened V by 4 bases and J by 1 base, and 7 bases separated the two germline ends. This chain's CDR3 is CASSYGPQETQYF. The CDR3, as DNA: TGTGCCAGCAGTTACGGACCCCAAGAGACCCAGTACTTC.